Shown below are 6 T cell receptor beta chains from a single sample sequenced in a study of cytomegalovirus exposure and HLA in healthy donors. This PCR relied on a set of 60 Vbeta primers and 13 Jbeta primers. The method was immunoSEQ multiplex PCR; TCRdb's version includes in-frame clones alone and lacks a portion of them. This sample has more than 85,000 clones, with roughly 9.4% found just once. Sequencing input: PBMCs. The origin of the receptors is a man between 50 and 59 years old in good health and CMV-seropositive.

The rearrangement links TRBV6-5 to TRBJ2-3; TRBD2 matches 8 bases. With V trimmed by 6 bases and J by 5 bases, 4 bases remained unmatched. The V gene's germline CDR1 is MNHEY and CDR2 SVGAGI. This CDR3 region has 13 residues. Here the CDR3 reads CASRREGGDTQYF. In DNA form, the CDR3 reads TGTGCCAGCAGACGGGAGGGTGGAGATACGCAGTATTTT.

This sequence joins TRBV10-2 and TRBJ1-5; D is unresolved. The CDR3 totals 13 residues. Germline-derived CDR1 and CDR2 are WSHSY and SAAADI. Trimming took off 4 bases at V and 3 bases at J, with 7 bases between the two ends. DNA of the CDR3: TGCGCCAGCAGTGTCCAGTCCAATCAGCCCCAGCATTTT. It is translated as CASSVQSNQPQHF.

The chain carries TRBV2 and TRBJ2-1, with 10 bases matching TRBD2. Trimming cost V 6 bases and J 3 bases; bases outside gene matches: 14. Germline loops: CDR1 SNHLY, CDR2 FYNNEI. The CDR3 totals 18 residues. CDR3 region: CASRGLAGEIINYNEQFF. The CDR3 DNA sequence: TGTGCCAGCAGGGGGCTAGCGGGAGAGATTATTAACTACAATGAGCAGTTCTTC.

CDR3 protein: CASSYSGVGQGYGYTF. For the CDR3, the DNA is TGTGCCAGCAGTTACTCCGGGGTGGGACAGGGCTATGGCTACACCTTC. This chain joins TRBV6-5 and TRBJ1-2; 9 bases line up with TRBD1. The germline CDR1 and CDR2 sequences are MNHEY and SVGAGI. Trimming at V came to 0 bases and at J to 4 bases, leaving 6 bases not matched to a gene. The CDR3 has 16 residues.

This clone showed up many times. The V gene is TRBV2, the J gene TRBJ2-2; 10 bases agree with TRBD2. The ends lost 7 bases at V and 5 bases at J; junction bases unmatched: 7. There are 15 residues in the CDR3. Germline loops: CDR1 SNHLY, CDR2 FYNNEI. CDR3 in amino acids: CASMASGSYTGELFF. The CDR3 DNA reads as TGTGCCAGCATGGCTAGCGGGAGTTATACCGGGGAGCTGTTTTTT.

This clone has just a few counts. The chain joins TRBV14 to TRBJ1-1, with TRBD1 matching 8 bases. The CDR3 is 14 amino acids. The ends lost 4 bases at V and 2 bases at J; junction bases unmatched: 3. Germline CDR1 reads SGHDN; CDR2 reads FVKESK. The CDR3 DNA follows: TGTGCCAGCAGCCGAGGACAGGGCAACACTGAAGCTTTCTTT. Its protein product is CASSRGQGNTEAFF.